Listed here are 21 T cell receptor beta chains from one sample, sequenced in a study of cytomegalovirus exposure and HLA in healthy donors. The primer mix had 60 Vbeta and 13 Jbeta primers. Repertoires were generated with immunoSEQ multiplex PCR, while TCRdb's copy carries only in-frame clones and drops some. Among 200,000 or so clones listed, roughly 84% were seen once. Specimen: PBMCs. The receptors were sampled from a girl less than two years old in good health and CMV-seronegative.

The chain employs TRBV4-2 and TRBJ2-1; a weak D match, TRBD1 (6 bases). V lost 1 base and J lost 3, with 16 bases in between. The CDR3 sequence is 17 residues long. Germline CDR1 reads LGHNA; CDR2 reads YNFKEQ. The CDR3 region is CASSQAGRGTVYNEQFF. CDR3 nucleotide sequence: TGTGCCAGCAGCCAAGCTGGCAGGGGCACTGTCTACAATGAGCAGTTCTTC.

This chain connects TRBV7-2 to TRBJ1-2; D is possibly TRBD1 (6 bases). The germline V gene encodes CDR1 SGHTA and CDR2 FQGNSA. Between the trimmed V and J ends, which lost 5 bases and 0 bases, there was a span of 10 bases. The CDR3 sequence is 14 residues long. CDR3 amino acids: CASSVQGTNYGYTF. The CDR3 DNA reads TGTGCCAGCAGCGTGCAGGGGACTAACTATGGCTACACCTTC.

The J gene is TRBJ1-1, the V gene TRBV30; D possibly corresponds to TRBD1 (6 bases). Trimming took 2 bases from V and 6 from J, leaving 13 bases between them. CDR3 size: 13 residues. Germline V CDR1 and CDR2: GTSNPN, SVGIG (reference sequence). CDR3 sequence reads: CAWSFHDRPEAFF. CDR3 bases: TGTGCCTGGAGTTTTCACGACAGGCCTGAAGCTTTCTTT. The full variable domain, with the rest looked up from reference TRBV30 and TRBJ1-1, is SQTIHQWPATLVQPVGSPLSLECTVEGTSNPNLYWYRQAAGRGLQLLFYSVGIGQISSEVPQNLSASRPQDRQFILSSKKLLLSDSGFYLCAWSFHDRPEAFFGQGTRLTVV.

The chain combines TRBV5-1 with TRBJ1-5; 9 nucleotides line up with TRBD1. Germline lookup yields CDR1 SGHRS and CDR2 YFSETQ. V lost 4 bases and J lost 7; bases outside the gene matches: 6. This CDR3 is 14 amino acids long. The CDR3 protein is CASSPTGGDQPQHF. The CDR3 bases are TGCGCCAGCAGCCCCACAGGGGGCGACCAGCCCCAGCATTTT.

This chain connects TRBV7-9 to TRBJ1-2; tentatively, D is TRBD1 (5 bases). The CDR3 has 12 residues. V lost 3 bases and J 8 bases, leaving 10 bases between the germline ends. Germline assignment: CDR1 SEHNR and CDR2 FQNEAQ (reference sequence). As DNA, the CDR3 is TGTGCCAGCAGCTTCCCGGGGGTAGGCTACACCTTC. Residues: CASSFPGVGYTF.

CDR3 DNA: TGTGCCACCAGCAGACAGGGATTCACCAATTCACCCCTCCACTTT. It translates to CATSRQGFTNSPLHF. This rearrangement joins TRBV15 to TRBJ1-6, with D tentatively TRBD1 (5 bases). Germline V gene lookup returns CDR1 LNHNV and CDR2 YYDKDF (reference sequence). Deletions cut 2 bases from V and 7 bases from J, with 12 bases between. This CDR3 is 15 amino acids long.

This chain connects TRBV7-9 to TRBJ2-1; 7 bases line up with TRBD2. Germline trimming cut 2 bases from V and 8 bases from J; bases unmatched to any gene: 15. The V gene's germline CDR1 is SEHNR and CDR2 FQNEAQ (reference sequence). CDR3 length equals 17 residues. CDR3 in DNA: TGTGCCAGCAGCTTATCTAGGGAATTGGCAGGGAGGGATGAGCAGTTCTTC. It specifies CASSLSRELAGRDEQFF.

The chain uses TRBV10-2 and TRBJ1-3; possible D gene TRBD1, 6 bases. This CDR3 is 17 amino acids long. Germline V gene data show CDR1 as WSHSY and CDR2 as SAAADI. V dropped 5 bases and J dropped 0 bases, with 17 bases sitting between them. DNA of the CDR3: TGCGCCAGCAGTAGTTACAGGGCCCGAGGCTCTGGAAACACCATATATTTT. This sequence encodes CASSSYRARGSGNTIYF.

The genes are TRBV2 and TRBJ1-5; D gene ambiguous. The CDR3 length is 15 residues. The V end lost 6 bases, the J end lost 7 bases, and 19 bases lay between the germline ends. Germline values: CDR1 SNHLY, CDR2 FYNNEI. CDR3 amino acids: CASSARGPVRQPQHF. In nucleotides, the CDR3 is TGTGCCAGCAGCGCGCGGGGTCCCGTCAGGCAGCCCCAGCATTTT.

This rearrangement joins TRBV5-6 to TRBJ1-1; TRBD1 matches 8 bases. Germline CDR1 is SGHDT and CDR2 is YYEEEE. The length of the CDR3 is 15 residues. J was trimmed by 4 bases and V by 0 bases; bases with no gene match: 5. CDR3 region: CASSLAGQGGTEAFF. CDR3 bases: TGTGCCAGCAGCTTGGCTGGACAGGGCGGCACTGAAGCTTTCTTT. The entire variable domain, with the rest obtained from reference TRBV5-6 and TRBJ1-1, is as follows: DAGVTQSPTHLIKTRGQQVTLRCSPKSGHDTVSWYQQALGQGPQFIFQYYEEEERQRGNFPDRFSGHQFPNYSSELNVNALLLGDSALYLCASSLAGQGGTEAFFGQGTRLTVV.

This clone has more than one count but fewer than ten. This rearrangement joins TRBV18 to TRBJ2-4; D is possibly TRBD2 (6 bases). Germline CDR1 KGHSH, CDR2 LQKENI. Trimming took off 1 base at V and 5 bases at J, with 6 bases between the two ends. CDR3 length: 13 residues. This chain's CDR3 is CASSPRGENIQYF. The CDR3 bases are TGTGCCAGCTCACCACGGGGGGAAAACATTCAGTACTTC. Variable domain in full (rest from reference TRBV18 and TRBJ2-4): NAGVMQNPRHLVRRRGQEARLRCSPMKGHSHVYWYRQLPEEGLKFMVYLQKENIIDESGMPKERFSAEFPKEGPSILRIQQVVRGDSAAYFCASSPRGENIQYFGAGTRLSVL.

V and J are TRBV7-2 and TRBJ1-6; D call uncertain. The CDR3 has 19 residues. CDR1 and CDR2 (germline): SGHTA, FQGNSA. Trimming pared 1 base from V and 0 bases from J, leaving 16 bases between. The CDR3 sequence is CASSLEWYEASSYNSPLHF. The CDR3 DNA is TGTGCCAGCAGCTTAGAGTGGTATGAGGCTAGCTCCTATAATTCACCCCTCCACTTT.

This chain's CDR3 is CASSGRTNTEAFF. The CDR3 DNA reads TGTGCCAGCAGCGGTCGTACAAACACTGAAGCTTTCTTT. The chain employs TRBV5-4 and TRBJ1-1; D unresolved. This CDR3 has 13 residues. The germline V and J ends were trimmed by 4 bases and 2 bases, with 9 bases remaining between them. Germline loops: CDR1 SGHNT, CDR2 YYREEE (reference sequence).

The CDR3 region is CASSYQEGANVLTF. The CDR3 region has the DNA TGTGCCAGCAGTTACCAAGAGGGGGCCAACGTCCTGACTTTC. V usage is TRBV6-5 and J usage is TRBJ2-6, with unresolved D. This CDR3 spans 14 amino acids. Trimming took off 2 bases at V and 4 bases at J, with 6 bases between the two ends. Germline loops: CDR1 MNHEY, CDR2 SVGAGI.

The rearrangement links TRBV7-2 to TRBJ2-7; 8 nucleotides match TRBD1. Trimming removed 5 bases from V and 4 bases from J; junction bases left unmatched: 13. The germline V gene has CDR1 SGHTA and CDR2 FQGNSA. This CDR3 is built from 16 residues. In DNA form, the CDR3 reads TGTGCCAGCAGCGTTCGCGCCGGGACAGGTGGATACGAGCAGTACTTC. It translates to CASSVRAGTGGYEQYF.

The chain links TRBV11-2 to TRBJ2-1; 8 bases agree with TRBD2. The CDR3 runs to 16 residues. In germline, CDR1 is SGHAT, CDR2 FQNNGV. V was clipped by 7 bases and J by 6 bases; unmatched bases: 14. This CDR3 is CASTFNPREGLNEQFF. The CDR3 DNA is TGTGCCAGCACCTTTAACCCTCGGGAGGGCCTCAATGAGCAGTTCTTC.

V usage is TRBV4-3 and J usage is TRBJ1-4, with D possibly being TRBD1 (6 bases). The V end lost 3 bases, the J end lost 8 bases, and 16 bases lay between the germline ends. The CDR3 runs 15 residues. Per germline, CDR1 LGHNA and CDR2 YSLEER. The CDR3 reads CASSQDSEGTEKLFF. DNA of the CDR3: TGCGCCAGCAGCCAGGACAGTGAAGGGACGGAAAAACTGTTTTTT.

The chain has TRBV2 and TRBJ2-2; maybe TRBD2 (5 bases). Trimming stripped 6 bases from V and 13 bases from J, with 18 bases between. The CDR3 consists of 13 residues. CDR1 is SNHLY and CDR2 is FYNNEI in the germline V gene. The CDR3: CASSPSVVRGLFF. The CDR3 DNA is TGTGCCAGCAGCCCCTCCGTTGTCCGGGGGCTGTTTTTT.

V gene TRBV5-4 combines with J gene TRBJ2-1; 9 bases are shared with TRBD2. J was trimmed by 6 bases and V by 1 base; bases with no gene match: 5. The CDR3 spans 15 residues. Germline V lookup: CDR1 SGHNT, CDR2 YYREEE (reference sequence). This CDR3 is CASSLSSGGFNEQFF. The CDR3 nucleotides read TGTGCCAGCAGCTTGAGTAGCGGGGGTTTCAATGAGCAGTTCTTC.

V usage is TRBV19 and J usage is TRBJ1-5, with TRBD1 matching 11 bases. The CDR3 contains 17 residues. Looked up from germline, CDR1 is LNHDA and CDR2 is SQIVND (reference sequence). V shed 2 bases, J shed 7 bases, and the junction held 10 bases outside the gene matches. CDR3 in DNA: TGTGCCAGTAGTATAAGGGACCGGGACAGGGGGATACAGCCCCAGCATTTT. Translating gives CASSIRDRDRGIQPQHF.

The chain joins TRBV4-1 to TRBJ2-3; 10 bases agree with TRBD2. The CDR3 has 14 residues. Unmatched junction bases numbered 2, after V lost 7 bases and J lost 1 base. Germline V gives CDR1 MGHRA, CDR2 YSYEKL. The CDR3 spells CASKAGGGTDTQYF. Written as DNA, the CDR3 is TGCGCCAGCAAAGCGGGAGGGGGCACAGATACGCAGTATTTT.